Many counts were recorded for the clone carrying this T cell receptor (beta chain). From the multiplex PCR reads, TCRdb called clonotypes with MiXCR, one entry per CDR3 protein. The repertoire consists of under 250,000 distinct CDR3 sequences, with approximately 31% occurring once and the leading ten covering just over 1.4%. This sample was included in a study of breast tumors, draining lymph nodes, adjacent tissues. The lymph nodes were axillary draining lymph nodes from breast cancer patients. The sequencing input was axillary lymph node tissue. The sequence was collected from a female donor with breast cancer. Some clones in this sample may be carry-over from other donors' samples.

CDR3 sequence (DNA): TGCGCCAGCAGCTTGGAACAGGTCGGGGGCTACACCTTC. Amino acid sequence: CASSLEQVGGYTF. The gene calls are TRBV5-1 and TRBJ1-2; weak D call: TRBD1 (5 bases). The CDR3 is 13 amino acids. With 0 bases removed from V and 8 bases from J, the gap between germline ends came to 11 bases. The germline V gene has CDR1 SGHRS and CDR2 YFSETQ.